A single sample gave rise to the 13 T cell receptor beta chains below, sequenced in a study of blood T cell repertoires in COVID-19. The repertoire was sequenced with immunoSEQ multiplex PCR; TCRdb's copy has only in-frame clones and lacks some. There are fewer than 200,000 clones in the sample; roughly 84% occur only once, and 3% to 3.5% lies in the top ten. Sequenced input: PBMCs or T cells enriched from blood (not recorded which). Every receptor here comes from a woman between 25 and 40 years old who had been exposed to COVID-19.

The rearrangement joins TRBV9 to TRBJ2-7, with 13 bases fitting TRBD2. With V trimmed by 3 bases and J by 4 bases, 7 bases remained unmatched. CDR1 SGDLS and CDR2 YYNGEE come from the germline V gene. This CDR3 spans 16 amino acids. CDR3 amino acids: CASSARLAGGGYEQYF. As DNA, the CDR3 is TGTGCCAGCAGCGCGAGACTAGCGGGAGGAGGTTACGAGCAGTACTTC.

The chain is built from TRBV4-1 and TRBJ1-5, with a weak D call TRBD1 (5 bases). There are 16 residues in the CDR3. V lost 0 bases, J lost 1 base, and 10 bases lay in between. Germline CDR1 reads MGHRA; CDR2 reads YSYEKL. CDR3: CASSQDIRASNQPQHF. DNA of the CDR3: TGCGCCAGCAGCCAAGATATCAGGGCGAGCAATCAGCCCCAGCATTTT.

V usage is TRBV6-2 or TRBV6-3 and J usage is TRBJ2-3; the D is unclear. CDR1 is MNHEY and CDR2 is SVGEGT in the germline V gene. V was cut by 6 bases and J by 7 bases, with 11 bases left in between. The CDR3 loop spans 12 amino acids. CDR3 sequence (DNA): TGTGCCAGCAGCCTCTATTCATATACGCAGTATTTT. Translated, it gives CASSLYSYTQYF.

This clone was recorded once. The rearrangement uses TRBV2 and TRBJ1-6, with D possibly matching TRBD1 (5 bases). The CDR3 is made up of 15 amino acids. The germline V gene has CDR1 SNHLY and CDR2 FYNNEI. CDR3 sequence reads: CAISVGPDDNSPLHF. The DNA for the CDR3 is TGTGCAATCAGTGTGGGGCCTGATGATAATTCACCCCTCCACTTT. The full variable domain, rest sourced from reference TRBV2 and TRBJ1-6, is EPEVTQTPSHQVTQMGQEVILRCVPISNHLYFYWYRQILGQKVEFLVSFYNNEISEKSEIFDDQFSVERPDGSNFTLKIRSTKLEDSAMYFCAISVGPDDNSPLHFGNGTRLTVT.

CDR3 sequence (DNA): TGCGCCAGCAGCCAAGCCCCGCAGGGTTCCACTGAAGCTTTCTTT. It codes for CASSQAPQGSTEAFF. The chain joins TRBV4-1 to TRBJ1-1, with D possibly being TRBD1 (5 bases). This CDR3 is built from 15 residues. Germline assignment: CDR1 MGHRA and CDR2 YSYEKL. Trimming cost V 1 base and J 4 bases, with 13 bases left between them.

J is TRBJ2-7 and V is TRBV9, with a tentative D call TRBD1 (6 bases). The CDR3 sequence is 15 residues long. Per germline, CDR1 SGDLS and CDR2 YYNGEE. Trimming shortened V by 7 bases and J by 5 bases, and 22 bases separated the two germline ends. The CDR3 protein is CASPQVQGVCDEQYF. The CDR3 bases are TGTGCCAGCCCCCAGGTACAGGGAGTCTGCGACGAGCAGTACTTC.

This sequence joins TRBV15 and TRBJ1-2; D gene ambiguous. V was trimmed by 3 bases and J by 4 bases, leaving 15 bases between them. CDR1 and CDR2 (germline): LNHNV, YYDKDF (reference sequence). CDR3 size: 15 residues. CDR3 sequence (DNA): TGTGCCACCAGCAGGGCTAGGATCGGGGTCTATGGCTACACCTTC. Amino acids: CATSRARIGVYGYTF.

The V gene is TRBV6-5, the J gene TRBJ1-3; 7 nucleotides agree with TRBD1. Germline V CDR1 and CDR2: MNHEY, SVGAGI. V shed 6 bases, J shed 2 bases, and the junction held 1 base outside the gene matches. The CDR3 length is 13 residues. The CDR3 DNA follows: TGTGCCAGCAGGCAGGGGGCTGGAAACACCATATATTTT. The encoded protein is CASRQGAGNTIYF.

The chain joins TRBV7-9 to TRBJ2-7; perhaps TRBD2 as D (5 bases). The V and J ends lost 5 bases and 1 base respectively, with 24 bases between them. Germline V gene data show CDR1 as SEHNR and CDR2 as FQNEAQ (reference sequence). CDR3 size: 18 residues. As DNA, the CDR3 is TGTGCCAGCAGCCCTGCTTATTGGGCAGCGGCAAAATCCTACGAGCAGTACTTC. Amino acids: CASSPAYWAAAKSYEQYF.

This clone was seen only a few times. This rearrangement joins TRBV7-9 to TRBJ1-4; D is undetermined. This CDR3 is 14 amino acids long. Per the germline V gene, CDR1 is SEHNR and CDR2 is FQNEAQ (reference sequence). V dropped 5 bases and J dropped 8 bases, with 15 bases sitting between them. The CDR3 sequence is CASSNRGSLEKLFF. The CDR3, as DNA: TGTGCCAGCAGCAACCGGGGAAGTTTGGAAAAACTGTTTTTT.

The rearrangement uses TRBV9 and TRBJ1-6; D remains unclear. The V gene lost 0 bases and the J gene lost 5 bases, with 12 bases spanning the gap. Germline assignment: CDR1 SGDLS and CDR2 YYNGEE. This CDR3 region has 16 residues. CDR3: CASSVGAGSNNSPLHF. The CDR3 nucleotides read TGTGCCAGCAGCGTAGGGGCAGGCAGTAATAATTCACCCCTCCACTTT.

J is TRBJ2-7 and V is TRBV2; unclear D gene. Trimming took 8 bases from V and 0 from J, leaving 14 bases between them. This CDR3 has 14 amino acids. The germline CDR1 and CDR2 sequences are SNHLY and FYNNEI. The CDR3 here is CASQQILNSYEQYF. The CDR3 coding sequence is TGTGCCAGCCAACAGATTCTGAACTCCTACGAGCAGTACTTC.

The genes are TRBV4-1 and TRBJ1-5; 7 bases are shared with TRBD1. Germline V lookup: CDR1 MGHRA, CDR2 YSYEKL. Trimming took 3 bases from V and 3 from J; bases not matched to a gene: 5. The CDR3 is 15 amino acids. CDR3 sequence reads: CASSQADRDNQPQHF. DNA for the CDR3: TGCGCCAGCAGCCAGGCCGACAGGGACAATCAGCCCCAGCATTTT.